The 22 T cell receptor beta chains presented below share a single source sample, sequenced in a study of T cells expressing NK-cell markers. For each CDR3 protein, TCRdb gives one entry from its re-call of the 5' RACE reads, without DNA. This repertoire includes around 8,000 distinct CDR3 sequences. Sequencing was carried out using blood T cells: a sorted CD56 or NKG2C T cell subset, CD4+ or CD8+ T cells, or bulk PBMC T cells (not recorded which). Receptors were obtained from a man aged 18 to 29 in good health.

Considering frequency, this clonotype is medium-sized. The V gene is TRBV10-2, the J gene TRBJ1-2. The CDR3 loop spans 11 amino acids. The germline CDR1 and CDR2 sequences are WSHSY and SAAADI. The CDR3 protein is CASSESIGYTF.

The V call is TRBV6-2 or TRBV6-3, the J call TRBJ2-1; with no DNA, the TCRdb D assignment of TRBD1 cannot be verified. Germline CDR1 and CDR2: MNHEY and SVGEGT. There are 19 residues in the CDR3. CDR3 loop: CASSQPGPGRSGFYNEQFF.

The gene calls are TRBV7-3 and TRBJ2-7; the TCRdb D gene call, TRBD2, has no DNA to confirm it. The germline V gene encodes CDR1 SGHTA and CDR2 FQGTGA. The CDR3 covers 14 residues. The CDR3 spells CASSLKAGVYEQYF.

This clonotype shows up as medium-sized (0.01 to 0.1%) by frequency. The chain is built from TRBV30 and TRBJ1-1; the D call from TCRdb, TRBD1, cannot be confirmed without DNA. Germline V CDR1 and CDR2: GTSNPN, SVGIG (reference sequence). The CDR3 loop spans 11 amino acids. CDR3 loop: CAWSMRGTGFF. The full variable domain, with the rest looked up from reference TRBV30 and TRBJ1-1, is SQTIHQWPATLVQPVGSPLSLECTVEGTSNPNLYWYRQAAGRGLQLLFYSVGIGQISSEVPQNLSASRPQDRQFILSSKKLLLSDSGFYLCAWSMRGTGFFGQGTRLTVV.

This clonotype is labeled medium-sized based on frequency. The chain employs TRBV27 and TRBJ2-2; TCRdb outputs TRBD2, but without DNA this stays unchecked. The CDR3 spans 16 residues. CDR1 and CDR2 (germline): MNHEY, SMNVEV (reference sequence). The CDR3 reads CASSTGTSGSTGELFF.

This clonotype is medium-sized by frequency. The J gene is TRBJ2-3, the V gene TRBV11-2; as DNA is missing, the TRBD1 call by TCRdb cannot be tested. Looked up from germline, CDR1 is SGHAT and CDR2 is FQNNGV. This CDR3 is built from 16 residues. CDR3 residues: CASSSIQDRDADTQYF. Complete variable domain (other parts from reference TRBV11-2 and TRBJ2-3): EAGVAQSPRYKIIEKRQSVAFWCNPISGHATLYWYQQILGQGPKLLIQFQNNGVVDDSQLPKDRFSAERLKGVDSTLKIQPAKLEDSAVYLCASSSIQDRDADTQYFGPGTRLTVL.

The J gene is TRBJ2-1, the V gene TRBV19; TCRdb's assignment of TRBD2 cannot be checked, as there is no DNA. The germline V gene encodes CDR1 LNHDA and CDR2 SQIVND (reference sequence). There are 14 residues in the CDR3. CDR3 region: CASTGLGGYNEQFF.

The chain uses TRBV10-1 and TRBJ2-2. Germline CDR1 and CDR2: WNHNN and SYGVQD (reference sequence). The CDR3 totals 16 residues. The CDR3 region is CASSGTSSGNTGELFF.

Judged by frequency, this clonotype is medium-sized. The J gene is TRBJ1-1, the V gene TRBV28. From germline, CDR1 is MDHEN and CDR2 SYDVKM. This CDR3 is built from 12 residues. The CDR3 sequence is CASSLTGTEAFF.

The J gene is TRBJ1-2, the V gene TRBV10-3; absent DNA, TCRdb's TRBD1 call cannot be checked. Per the germline V gene, CDR1 is ENHRY and CDR2 is SYGVKD. The CDR3 has 17 residues. The CDR3 loop reads CAISERGSGQGTYGYTF.

The chain has TRBV7-2 and TRBJ2-3; TCRdb picks TRBD2, but there is no DNA to check that call. This CDR3 comprises 17 residues. Germline CDR1 SGHTA, CDR2 FQGNSA. The CDR3 spells CASSLAAGGVGTDTQYF. Based on the CDR3 plus reference TRBV7-2 and TRBJ2-3, the full variable domain is GAGVSQSPSNKVTEKGKDVELRCDPISGHTALYWYRQSLGQGLEFLIYFQGNSAPDKSGLPSDRFSAERTGGSVSTLTIQRTQQEDSAVYLCASSLAAGGVGTDTQYFGPGTRLTVL.

The rearrangement links TRBV30 to TRBJ1-4. CDR1 is GTSNPN and CDR2 is SVGIG in the germline V gene (reference sequence). This CDR3 has 15 residues. The CDR3 sequence is CAWSVESAVNEKLFF.

The chain couples TRBV6-2 or TRBV6-3 to TRBJ1-2; as DNA is missing, the TRBD1 call by TCRdb cannot be tested. The CDR3 length is 15 residues. The germline gives CDR1 MNHEY, CDR2 SVGEGT. The CDR3 loop is CASSWTVHSNYGYTF.

Judged by frequency, this clonotype is medium-sized. The chain employs TRBV5-1 and TRBJ2-5. The CDR3 loop spans 13 amino acids. Germline assignment: CDR1 SGHRS and CDR2 YFSETQ. CDR3 residues: CASRLGSTETQYF.

V and J are TRBV2 and TRBJ2-2; absent DNA, TCRdb's TRBD1 call cannot be checked. Germline lookup yields CDR1 SNHLY and CDR2 FYNNEI. The CDR3 is made up of 14 amino acids. Here the CDR3 reads CASRSGTITGELFF.

This clonotype shows up as medium-sized by frequency. The chain joins TRBV14 to TRBJ2-7; TCRdb indicates TRBD2, and absent DNA this call remains unverified. The CDR3 consists of 17 residues. Germline V lookup: CDR1 SGHDN, CDR2 FVKESK. This chain's CDR3 is CASSQVATTLGDYEQYF.

By frequency, this clonotype is medium-sized. This sequence joins TRBV12-3 or TRBV12-4 and TRBJ2-3; as DNA is missing, the TRBD1 call by TCRdb cannot be tested. The CDR3 runs to 17 residues. CDR3 in amino acids: CASSFPRGNFLSNTQYF.

This chain uses TRBV4-3 with TRBJ1-6; TCRdb's assignment of TRBD1 cannot be checked, as there is no DNA. The CDR3 loop spans 14 amino acids. In germline, CDR1 is LGHNA, CDR2 YSLEER. CDR3 loop: CASSQEAGDSPLHF.

The V gene is TRBV14, the J gene TRBJ1-5; TCRdb's D call of TRBD1 is untestable without DNA. CDR1 is SGHDN, CDR2 FVKESK, per germline. The CDR3 length is 13 residues. CDR3 protein: CASSQEWGQNGHF.

CDR3 protein: CASISASESNEQFF. The chain is built from TRBV2 and TRBJ2-1; the D gene TCRdb calls, TRBD2, cannot be checked with no DNA. Per germline, CDR1 SNHLY and CDR2 FYNNEI. The CDR3 runs to 14 residues. Supplemented by reference TRBV2 and TRBJ2-1, the full variable domain reads EPEVTQTPSHQVTQMGQEVILRCVPISNHLYFYWYRQILGQKVEFLVSFYNNEISEKSEIFDDQFSVERPDGSNFTLKIRSTKLEDSAMYFCASISASESNEQFFGPGTRLTVL.

The chain couples TRBV5-1 to TRBJ2-7; without DNA, the TCRdb call of TRBD1 cannot be checked. The CDR3 loop spans 15 amino acids. Per germline, CDR1 SGHRS and CDR2 YFSETQ. The CDR3 loop reads CASSRGQGGFYEQYF. The full variable domain, its missing parts supplied by reference TRBV5-1 and TRBJ2-7, is KAGVTQTPRYLIKTRGQQVTLSCSPISGHRSVSWYQQTPGQGLQFLFEYFSETQRNKGNFPGRFSGRQFSNSRSEMNVSTLELGDSALYLCASSRGQGGFYEQYFGPGTRLTVT.

J is TRBJ2-3 and V is TRBV6-8; there is no DNA to check the TCRdb D call of TRBD2. The CDR3 runs 16 residues. CDR1 is MNHGY, CDR2 SAAAGT, per germline. This CDR3 is CASSYNGRAYTDTQYF.